This TCR beta chain was captured by sequencing in a study of blood T cell repertoires in COVID-19. The method was immunoSEQ multiplex PCR; TCRdb's version includes in-frame clones alone and lacks a portion of them. In the table there are tens of thousands of clones, about nine tenths of which are singletons. This clone was recorded a few times. From germline, CDR1 is MDHEN and CDR2 SYDVKM. Trimming cost V 6 bases and J 0 bases, with 15 bases left between them. There are 16 residues in the CDR3. This TCR was sampled from a woman in her 70s with acute or convalescent COVID-19. The sequenced sample was peripheral blood. V is TRBV28 and J is TRBJ1-5; D is unclear. CDR3 bases: TGTGCCAGCAGCCCACGGCAGACTAATAGCAATCAGCCCCAGCATTTT. It translates to CASSPRQTNSNQPQHF.